This T cell receptor (beta chain) was recorded in a study of CD8+ T cells in alopecia areata. Study-wide context: Patients took tofacitinib for 6 to 18 months, followed by 6 drug-free months.

Note on this clone: Its antigen remains unknown.

Findings and limits, study-wide: Sequences from scalp samples also cover resident alphabeta T cells of normal skin. Especially in alopecia totalis/universalis, lesional scalp showed greater clonality than normal scalp did. Clarity of TCR sharing across patients fell short of that in mice, possibly HLA-related.

It was cDNA, reverse transcribed from extracted RNA, that served as the sequencing template. Repertoires were generated with immunoSEQ multiplex PCR, while TCRdb's copy carries only in-frame clones and drops some. The sample comprises 150,000 or so clones, less than 75% of which are singletons, and approximately 10% rests with the top ten. CDR1 PRHDT and CDR2 FYEKMQ come from the germline V gene (reference sequence). The CDR3 loop spans 15 amino acids. The V gene lost 5 bases and the J gene lost 0 bases, with 11 bases spanning the gap. The sequences come from CD8+ T cells sorted from blood, collected at week 0. The chain is built from TRBV13 and TRBJ2-1, with D uncertain. This clonotype was obtained from a human donor with alopecia areata. CDR3 sequence (DNA): TGTGCCAGCAGCCTACCAACCGACTCCTACAATGAGCAGTTCTTC. It encodes CASSLPTDSYNEQFF.